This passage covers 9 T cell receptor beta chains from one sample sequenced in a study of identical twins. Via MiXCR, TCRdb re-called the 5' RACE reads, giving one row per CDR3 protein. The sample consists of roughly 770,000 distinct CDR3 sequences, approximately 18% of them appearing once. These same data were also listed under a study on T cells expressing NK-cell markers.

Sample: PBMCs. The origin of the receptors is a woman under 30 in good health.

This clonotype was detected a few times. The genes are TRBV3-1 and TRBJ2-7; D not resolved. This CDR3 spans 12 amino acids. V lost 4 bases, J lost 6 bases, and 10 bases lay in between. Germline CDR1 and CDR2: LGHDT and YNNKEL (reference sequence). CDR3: CASSPGATEQYF. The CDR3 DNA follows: TGTGCCAGCAGCCCAGGCGCAACCGAGCAGTACTTC.

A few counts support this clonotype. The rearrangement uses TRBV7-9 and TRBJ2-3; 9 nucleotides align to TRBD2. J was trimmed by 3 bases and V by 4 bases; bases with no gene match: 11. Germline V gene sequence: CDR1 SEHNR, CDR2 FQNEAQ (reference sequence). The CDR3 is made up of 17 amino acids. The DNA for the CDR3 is TGTGCCAGCAGCTCCTCCCTTAGCGGGGGTGGTACAGATACGCAGTATTTT. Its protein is CASSSSLSGGGTDTQYF.

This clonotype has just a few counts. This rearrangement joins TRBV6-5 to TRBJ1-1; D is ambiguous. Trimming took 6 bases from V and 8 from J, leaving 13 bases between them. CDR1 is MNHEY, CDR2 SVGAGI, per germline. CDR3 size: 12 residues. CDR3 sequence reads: CASRKAREEAFF. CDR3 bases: TGTGCCAGCAGGAAAGCCCGGGAGGAAGCTTTCTTT.

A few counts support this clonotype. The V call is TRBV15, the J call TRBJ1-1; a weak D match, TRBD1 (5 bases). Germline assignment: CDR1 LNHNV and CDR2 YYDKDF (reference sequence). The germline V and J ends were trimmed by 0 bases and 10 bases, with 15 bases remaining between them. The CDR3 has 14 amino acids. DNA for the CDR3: TGTGCCACCAGCAGAGATCAAGGCCCCGGGGGAGCTTTCTTT. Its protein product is CATSRDQGPGGAFF.

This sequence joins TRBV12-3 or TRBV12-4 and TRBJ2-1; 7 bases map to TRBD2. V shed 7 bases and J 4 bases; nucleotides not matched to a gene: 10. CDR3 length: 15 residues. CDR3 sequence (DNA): TGTGCCAGCACCCACCCCGGGGGGAGGTACAATGAGCAGTTCTTC. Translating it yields CASTHPGGRYNEQFF.

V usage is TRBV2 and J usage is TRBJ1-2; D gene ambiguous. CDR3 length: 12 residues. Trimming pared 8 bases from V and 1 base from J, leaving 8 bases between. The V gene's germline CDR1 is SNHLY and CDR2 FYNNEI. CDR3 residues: CASAQINYGYTF. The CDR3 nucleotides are TGTGCCAGCGCCCAAATTAACTATGGCTACACCTTC.

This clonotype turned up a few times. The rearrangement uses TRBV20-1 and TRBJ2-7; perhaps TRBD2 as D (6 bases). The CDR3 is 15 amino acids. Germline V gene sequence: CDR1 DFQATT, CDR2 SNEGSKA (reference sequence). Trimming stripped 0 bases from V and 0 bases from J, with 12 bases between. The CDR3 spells CSARDRDFPSYEQYF. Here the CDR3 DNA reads TGCAGTGCTAGAGATCGGGACTTCCCCTCCTACGAGCAGTACTTC.

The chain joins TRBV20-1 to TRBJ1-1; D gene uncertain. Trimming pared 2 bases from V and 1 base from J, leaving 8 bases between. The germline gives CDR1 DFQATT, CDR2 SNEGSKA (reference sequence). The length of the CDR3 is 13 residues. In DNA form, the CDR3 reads TGCAGTGCTAGAAGTCGCCCGAACACTGAAGCTTTCTTT. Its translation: CSARSRPNTEAFF.

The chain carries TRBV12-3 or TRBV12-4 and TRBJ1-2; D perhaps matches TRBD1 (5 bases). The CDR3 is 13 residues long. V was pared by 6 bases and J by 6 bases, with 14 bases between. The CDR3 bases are TGTGCCAGCAGACTGCGGCGGGGGGATGGCTACACCTTC. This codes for CASRLRRGDGYTF.